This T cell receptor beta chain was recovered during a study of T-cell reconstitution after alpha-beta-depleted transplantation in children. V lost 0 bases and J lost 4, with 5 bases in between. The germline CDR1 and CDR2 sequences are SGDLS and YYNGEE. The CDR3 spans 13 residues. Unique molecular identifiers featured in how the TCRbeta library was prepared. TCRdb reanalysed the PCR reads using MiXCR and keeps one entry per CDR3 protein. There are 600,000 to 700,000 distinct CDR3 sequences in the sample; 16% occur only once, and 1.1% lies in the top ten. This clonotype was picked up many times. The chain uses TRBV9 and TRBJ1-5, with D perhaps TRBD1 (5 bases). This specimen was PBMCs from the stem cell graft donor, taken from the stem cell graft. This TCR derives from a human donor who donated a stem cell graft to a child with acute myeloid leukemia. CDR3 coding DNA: TGTGCCAGCAGCGTAGGGACAAATCAGCCCCAGCATTTT. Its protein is CASSVGTNQPQHF.